The 23 T cell receptor beta chains listed next were all sequenced from one sample in a study of graft-versus-host responses after intestinal transplantation. Libraries were prepared by immunoSEQ multiplex PCR; TCRdb keeps only in-frame clonotypes and omits some of them. The sample lists about 9,500 clones, roughly 90% occurring once. This material consisted of PBMCs, taken just over 240 days after intestinal transplant. The receptors originated from a human patient who received an intestinal transplant, so some T cells may come from the graft donor.

The V call is TRBV27, the J call TRBJ1-2; 8 bases agree with TRBD1. This CDR3 comprises 15 residues. Germline V gives CDR1 MNHEY, CDR2 SMNVEV (reference sequence). V lost 4 bases and J lost 2; bases outside the gene matches: 6. The CDR3 bases are TGTGCCAGCAGTTCCGGACAGGGAATGAACTATGGCTACACCTTC. The encoded protein is CASSSGQGMNYGYTF.

V is TRBV5-1 and J is TRBJ2-1, with 7 bases matching TRBD2. The CDR3 spans 16 residues. CDR1 and CDR2 from the germline V gene are SGHRS and YFSETQ. Losses at the gene ends were 5 bases for V and 1 base for J; bases not matched to a gene: 9. The CDR3 coding sequence is TGCGCCAGCAGTCGATCAGCGGGACGATCCTACAATGAGCAGTTCTTC. Protein product: CASSRSAGRSYNEQFF.

The chain carries TRBV5-5 and TRBJ2-3, with D possibly being TRBD1 or TRBD2 (6 bases each). CDR3 length: 19 residues. Deletions cut 0 bases from V and 0 bases from J, with 20 bases between. Germline CDR1 reads SGHKS; CDR2 reads YYEKEE (reference sequence). The CDR3 DNA is TGTGCCAGCAGCTTGGTGGGCATAGGGGGGCCCTTAAGCACAGATACGCAGTATTTT. It translates to CASSLVGIGGPLSTDTQYF.

The V and J genes are TRBV19 and TRBJ2-1; 7 nucleotides match TRBD1. The length of the CDR3 is 14 residues. The ends lost 5 bases at V and 8 bases at J; junction bases unmatched: 9. Germline CDR1 is LNHDA and CDR2 is SQIVND (reference sequence). The chain's CDR3 is CASSPVTGQDEQFF. DNA for the CDR3: TGTGCCAGTAGTCCGGTGACAGGGCAGGATGAGCAGTTCTTC. Drawing the rest from reference TRBV19 and TRBJ2-1, the complete variable domain is DGGITQSPKYLFRKEGQNVTLSCEQNLNHDAMYWYRQDPGQGLRLIYYSQIVNDFQKGDIAEGYSVSREKKESFPLTVTSAQKNPTAFYLCASSPVTGQDEQFFGPGTRLTVL.

This clone was seen once. DNA for the CDR3: TGTGCCAGCAGCGCCCCCGGGGGCCCGACCTACGAGCAGTACTTC. Translating it yields CASSAPGGPTYEQYF. The V gene is TRBV7-2, the J gene TRBJ2-7; D may match TRBD1 or TRBD2 (6 bases each). In germline, CDR1 is SGHTA, CDR2 FQGNSA. The V gene lost 5 bases and the J gene lost 2 bases, with 16 bases spanning the gap. The CDR3 consists of 15 residues.

V usage is TRBV5-4 and J usage is TRBJ2-5, with TRBD1 identical over 7 bases. Losses at the gene ends were 4 bases for V and 1 base for J; bases not matched to a gene: 4. The CDR3 spans 14 residues. CDR1 and CDR2 from the germline V gene are SGHNT and YYREEE (reference sequence). The CDR3 nucleotides read TGTGCCAGCAGCCTGGGACAGCTCCAAGAGACCCAGTACTTC. It translates to CASSLGQLQETQYF.

In this sample, this clone turned up once. The chain combines TRBV7-6 with TRBJ2-3; 11 bases fit TRBD2. After removal of 2 bases from V and 4 bases from J, the junction contained 8 bases not matched to a gene. Germline CDR1 reads SGHVS; CDR2 reads FNYEAQ. CDR3 length: 17 amino acids. CDR3: CASSLSSGTSGADTQYF. In nucleotides, the CDR3 is TGTGCCAGCAGCTTATCTTCCGGGACTAGCGGCGCAGATACGCAGTATTTT.

The chain is built from TRBV10-2 and TRBJ2-7; D possibly corresponds to TRBD2 (6 bases). The ends were cut back, 3 bases at V and 7 bases at J, with 13 bases in the middle. Germline CDR1 reads WSHSY; CDR2 reads SAAADI. The CDR3 has 13 residues. Written as DNA, the CDR3 is TGCGCCAGCAGTGACGCGGGATCGGGGGAGCAGTACTTC. Its protein is CASSDAGSGEQYF.

This chain joins TRBV30 and TRBJ2-2; D remains ambiguous. In germline, CDR1 is GTSNPN, CDR2 SVGIG (reference sequence). The CDR3 covers 12 residues. V was pared by 7 bases and J by 2 bases, with 8 bases between. This CDR3 reads CASDLNTGELFF. The DNA of the CDR3 is TGTGCCTCCGACCTAAACACCGGGGAGCTGTTTTTT.

The V call is TRBV30, the J call TRBJ2-3; D may be TRBD1 or TRBD2 (5 bases each). The CDR3 runs to 15 residues. The ends were cut back, 1 base at V and 2 bases at J, with 13 bases in the middle. Germline CDR1 GTSNPN, CDR2 SVGIG (reference sequence). The CDR3 DNA is TGTGCCTGGAGTGGGACGGGGCGGCTCACAGATACGCAGTATTTT. Amino acid sequence: CAWSGTGRLTDTQYF. Complete variable domain (other parts from reference TRBV30 and TRBJ2-3): SQTIHQWPATLVQPVGSPLSLECTVEGTSNPNLYWYRQAAGRGLQLLFYSVGIGQISSEVPQNLSASRPQDRQFILSSKKLLLSDSGFYLCAWSGTGRLTDTQYFGPGTRLTVL.

The chain carries TRBV6-4 and TRBJ2-3; TRBD2 agrees at 13 bases. Germline V gene sequence: CDR1 MRHNA, CDR2 SNTAGT. The CDR3 has 15 amino acids. Trimming at V came to 4 bases and at J to 4 bases, leaving 2 bases not matched to a gene. As DNA, the CDR3 is TGTGCCAGCAGTGGGACTAGCGGGAGCTCAGATACGCAGTATTTT. It translates to CASSGTSGSSDTQYF.

The chain uses TRBV4-2 and TRBJ1-4; no clear D. V lost 5 bases and J lost 4, with 17 bases in between. This CDR3 region has 16 residues. CDR1 is LGHNA, CDR2 YNFKEQ, per germline. This chain's CDR3 is CASSSLAGAVNEKLFF. The CDR3 nucleotides are TGTGCCAGCAGCTCCCTCGCAGGAGCAGTTAATGAAAAACTGTTTTTT.

The V gene is TRBV5-1, the J gene TRBJ2-6; 11 nucleotides match TRBD1. The CDR3 is 18 amino acids. Germline CDR1 is SGHRS and CDR2 is YFSETQ. Unmatched junction bases numbered 4, after V lost 2 bases and J lost 0 bases. CDR3 in amino acids: CASSLSGTGGSGANVLTF. In DNA, the CDR3 is TGCGCCAGCAGCTTATCGGGGACAGGGGGCTCTGGGGCCAACGTCCTGACTTTC.

The gene calls are TRBV28 and TRBJ2-1; D not certain. Trimming took 6 bases from V and 0 from J, leaving 15 bases between them. CDR3 length: 16 residues. Germline values: CDR1 MDHEN, CDR2 SYDVKM. The CDR3: CASSTGDVSSYNEQFF. The CDR3 coding sequence is TGTGCCAGCAGCACCGGTGATGTTAGCTCCTACAATGAGCAGTTCTTC.

This chain links TRBV19 with TRBJ2-7, with TRBD1 as a possible D gene (6 bases). Germline lookup yields CDR1 LNHDA and CDR2 SQIVND (reference sequence). The V end was cut by 5 bases, the J end by 5 bases, with 10 bases between. The CDR3 is made up of 12 amino acids. CDR3 amino acids: CASSPSGDEQYF. The CDR3 DNA reads as TGTGCCAGTAGTCCTTCAGGGGACGAGCAGTACTTC.

The genes are TRBV27 and TRBJ2-7, with 7 nucleotides matching TRBD1. The CDR3 spans 20 residues. Germline V CDR1 and CDR2: MNHEY, SMNVEV (reference sequence). J lost 0 bases, V lost 6 bases, and 23 bases had no gene match. CDR3 sequence (DNA): TGTGCCAGCAGCCGACAGGGTAGGGGCTACGGGTTTATGAGCTCCTACGAGCAGTACTTC. Its protein product is CASSRQGRGYGFMSSYEQYF.

The chain has TRBV7-2 and TRBJ2-7; no firm D call. Germline V CDR1 and CDR2: SGHTA, FQGNSA. The CDR3 extends over 13 amino acids. V shed 5 bases and J shed 2 bases, with 10 bases lying between them. The chain's CDR3 is CASSLIGPYEQYF. The CDR3 DNA reads TGTGCCAGCAGCCTAATCGGGCCCTACGAGCAGTACTTC.

The chain is built from TRBV15 and TRBJ1-1; D call uncertain. V was trimmed by 5 bases and J by 1 base, leaving 5 bases between them. CDR3 length equals 12 residues. Germline V gives CDR1 LNHNV, CDR2 YYDKDF (reference sequence). CDR3 DNA sequence: TGTGCCACCAGCGGGCCGAACACTGAAGCTTTCTTT. Translated: CATSGPNTEAFF.

The J gene is TRBJ2-1, the V gene TRBV28; no clear D. The CDR3 totals 10 residues. The V end was cut by 5 bases, the J end by 12 bases, with 8 bases between. Germline values: CDR1 MDHEN, CDR2 SYDVKM. Written as DNA, the CDR3 is TGTGCCAGCAGTCAGGAGCGGCAGTTCTTC. Translated, it gives CASSQERQFF. Full variable domain (remainder filled in from reference TRBV28 and TRBJ2-1): DVKVTQSSRYLVKRTGEKVFLECVQDMDHENMFWYRQDPGLGLRLIYFSYDVKMKEKGDIPEGYSVSREKKERFSLILESASTNQTSMYLCASSQERQFFGPGTRLTVL.

The rearrangement links TRBV6-4 to TRBJ2-7, with D possibly being TRBD1 (5 bases). V was trimmed by 9 bases and J by 5 bases, leaving 17 bases between them. The CDR3 runs 13 residues. CDR1 is MRHNA, CDR2 SNTAGT, per germline. In DNA form, the CDR3 reads TGTGCCAGTCCAGGGTCCCTTGAAGACGAGCAGTACTTC. Protein product: CASPGSLEDEQYF.

The chain couples TRBV30 to TRBJ2-2, with D perhaps matching TRBD2 (6 bases). With 5 bases removed from V and 7 bases from J, the gap between germline ends came to 14 bases. Germline CDR1 is GTSNPN and CDR2 is SVGIG (reference sequence). The CDR3 consists of 13 residues. CDR3 sequence: CAWAPGRGGELFF. In DNA, the CDR3 is TGTGCCTGGGCCCCAGGGCGGGGCGGGGAGCTGTTTTTT.

V and J are TRBV23-1 and TRBJ2-7, with D perhaps TRBD1 (6 bases). TRBV23-1 is placed among ORFs of uncertain function. With 2 bases removed from V and 3 bases from J, the gap between germline ends came to 8 bases. The CDR3 sequence is 13 residues long. DNA for the CDR3: TGCGCCAGCAGTCAAGGGACACACTACGAGCAGTACTTC. It codes for CASSQGTHYEQYF.

This chain uses TRBV11-2 with TRBJ2-2; 7 bases align to TRBD1. CDR3 length: 14 amino acids. Germline-derived CDR1 and CDR2 are SGHAT and FQNNGV. After removal of 5 bases from V and 1 base from J, the junction contained 1 base not matched to a gene. The CDR3 reads CASSRTGNTGELFF. The CDR3, as DNA: TGTGCCAGCAGCCGGACAGGGAACACCGGGGAGCTGTTTTTT.